This TCR beta chain is drawn from a study of Tregs in tolerant kidney transplant recipients. Findings and caveats of the study: Tregs expanded with activated donor B cells seemed most donor-specific.

As for this clone: No antigen is known for it.

The repertoire was sequenced with immunoSEQ multiplex PCR; TCRdb's copy has only in-frame clones and lacks some. Found here are about 77,000 clones, more than 95% of them singletons; the top ten hold around 0.58%. CDR1 is SGHTS and CDR2 is YDEGEE in the germline V gene. V lost 0 bases to trimming and J lost 4 bases; unmatched junction nucleotides: 6. The CDR3 length is 16 residues. This TCR derives from a human donor who received a combined kidney and bone marrow transplant. This chain joins TRBV5-8 and TRBJ2-3; the match to TRBD2 covers 9 bases. The sample was CD4+ T cells from blood, taken before the transplant. CDR3 residues: CASSLGRSGGPDTQYF. CDR3 sequence (DNA): TGTGCCAGCAGCTTGGGTAGGAGCGGGGGGCCAGATACGCAGTATTTT.